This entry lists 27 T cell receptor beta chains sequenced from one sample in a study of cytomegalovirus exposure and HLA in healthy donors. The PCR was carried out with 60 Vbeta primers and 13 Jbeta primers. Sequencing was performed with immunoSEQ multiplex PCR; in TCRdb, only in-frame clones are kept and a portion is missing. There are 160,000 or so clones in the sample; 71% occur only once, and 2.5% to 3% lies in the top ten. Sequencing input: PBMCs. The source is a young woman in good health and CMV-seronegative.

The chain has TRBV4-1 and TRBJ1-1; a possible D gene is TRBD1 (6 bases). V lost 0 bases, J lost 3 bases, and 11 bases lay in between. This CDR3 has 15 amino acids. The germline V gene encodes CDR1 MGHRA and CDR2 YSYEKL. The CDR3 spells CASSQDGGAYTEAFF. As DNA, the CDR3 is TGCGCCAGCAGCCAAGATGGGGGGGCGTACACTGAAGCTTTCTTT.

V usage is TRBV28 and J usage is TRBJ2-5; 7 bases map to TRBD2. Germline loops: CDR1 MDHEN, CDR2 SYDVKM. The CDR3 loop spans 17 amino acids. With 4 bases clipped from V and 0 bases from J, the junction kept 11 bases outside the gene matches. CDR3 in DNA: TGTGCCAGCAGTTCCCCTGGAGTGGGAGGGGACCAAGAGACCCAGTACTTC. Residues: CASSSPGVGGDQETQYF.

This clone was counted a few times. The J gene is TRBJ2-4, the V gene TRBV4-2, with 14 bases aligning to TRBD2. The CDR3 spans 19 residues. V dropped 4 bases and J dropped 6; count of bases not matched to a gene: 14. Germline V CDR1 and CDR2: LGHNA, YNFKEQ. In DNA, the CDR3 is TGTGCCAGCAGCCCAACTCTGGCGGGACTAGCGGGAGAAACAAACATTCAGTACTTC. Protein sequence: CASSPTLAGLAGETNIQYF.

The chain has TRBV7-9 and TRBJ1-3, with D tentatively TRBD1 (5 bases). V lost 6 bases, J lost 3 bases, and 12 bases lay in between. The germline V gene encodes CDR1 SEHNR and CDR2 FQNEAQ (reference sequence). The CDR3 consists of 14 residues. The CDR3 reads CASSPTGVGNTIYF. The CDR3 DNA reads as TGTGCCAGCAGTCCAACAGGTGTTGGAAACACCATATATTTT.

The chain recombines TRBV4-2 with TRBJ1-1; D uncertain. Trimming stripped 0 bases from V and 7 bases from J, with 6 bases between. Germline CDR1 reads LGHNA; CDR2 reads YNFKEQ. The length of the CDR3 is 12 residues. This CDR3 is CASSQESGEAFF. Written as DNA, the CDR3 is TGTGCCAGCAGCCAAGAATCAGGTGAAGCTTTCTTT.

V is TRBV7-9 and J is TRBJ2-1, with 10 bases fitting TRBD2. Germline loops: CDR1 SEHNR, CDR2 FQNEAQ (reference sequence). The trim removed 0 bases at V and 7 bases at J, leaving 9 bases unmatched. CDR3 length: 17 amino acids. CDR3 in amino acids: CASSLANLAGVSNEQFF. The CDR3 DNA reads TGTGCCAGCAGCTTAGCCAATCTAGCGGGGGTATCAAATGAGCAGTTCTTC.

The CDR3 protein is CASSLALLAGSDTQYF. The CDR3 nucleotides are TGTGCCAGCAGCTTAGCGTTACTAGCGGGAAGCGATACGCAGTATTTT. J is TRBJ2-3 and V is TRBV7-6; 10 positions match TRBD2. The J segment lost 6 bases and the V segment lost 0 bases, leaving 6 bases of the junction unmatched. This CDR3 contains 16 residues. Germline V gene lookup returns CDR1 SGHVS and CDR2 FNYEAQ.

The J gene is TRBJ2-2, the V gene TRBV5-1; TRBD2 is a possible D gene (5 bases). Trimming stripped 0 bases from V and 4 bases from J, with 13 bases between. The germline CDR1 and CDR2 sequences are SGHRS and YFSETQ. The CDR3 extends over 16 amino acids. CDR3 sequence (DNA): TGCGCCAGCAGCTTGGATGCCGTAGCGAGCACCGGGGAGCTGTTTTTT. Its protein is CASSLDAVASTGELFF.

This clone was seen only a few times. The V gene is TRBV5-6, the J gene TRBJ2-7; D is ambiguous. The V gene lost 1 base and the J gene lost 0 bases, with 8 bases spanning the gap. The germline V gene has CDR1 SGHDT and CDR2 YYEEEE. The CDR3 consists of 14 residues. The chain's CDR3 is CASSLLSGSYEQYF. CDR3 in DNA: TGTGCCAGCAGCTTGTTATCGGGCTCCTACGAGCAGTACTTC.

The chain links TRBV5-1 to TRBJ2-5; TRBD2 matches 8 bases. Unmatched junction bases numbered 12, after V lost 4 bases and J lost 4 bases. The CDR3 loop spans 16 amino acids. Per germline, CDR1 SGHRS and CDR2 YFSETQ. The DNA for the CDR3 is TGCGCCAGCAGCCGGGGGGGCCAGGTCGGGGGAGAGACCCAGTACTTC. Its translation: CASSRGGQVGGETQYF.

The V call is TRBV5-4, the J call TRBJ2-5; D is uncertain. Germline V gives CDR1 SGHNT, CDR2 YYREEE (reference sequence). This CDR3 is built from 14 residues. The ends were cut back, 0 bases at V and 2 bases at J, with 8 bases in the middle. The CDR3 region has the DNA TGTGCCAGCAGCTTGGCCGCGGATCAAGAGACCCAGTACTTC. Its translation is CASSLAADQETQYF.

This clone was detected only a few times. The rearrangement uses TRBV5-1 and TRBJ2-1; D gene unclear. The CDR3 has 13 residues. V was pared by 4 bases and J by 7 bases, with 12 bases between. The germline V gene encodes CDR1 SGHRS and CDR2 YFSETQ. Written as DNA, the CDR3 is TGCGCCAGCAGCAGCTTCCCCCTTAATGAGCAGTTCTTC. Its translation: CASSSFPLNEQFF. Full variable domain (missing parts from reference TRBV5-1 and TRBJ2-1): KAGVTQTPRYLIKTRGQQVTLSCSPISGHRSVSWYQQTPGQGLQFLFEYFSETQRNKGNFPGRFSGRQFSNSRSEMNVSTLELGDSALYLCASSSFPLNEQFFGPGTRLTVL.

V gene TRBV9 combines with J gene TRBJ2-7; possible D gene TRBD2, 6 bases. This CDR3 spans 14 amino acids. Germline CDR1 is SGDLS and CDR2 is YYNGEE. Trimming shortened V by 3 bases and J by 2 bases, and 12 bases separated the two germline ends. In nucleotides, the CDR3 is TGTGCCAGCAGCGCGAGACTAGTCCCCTACGAGCAGTACTTC. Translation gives CASSARLVPYEQYF.

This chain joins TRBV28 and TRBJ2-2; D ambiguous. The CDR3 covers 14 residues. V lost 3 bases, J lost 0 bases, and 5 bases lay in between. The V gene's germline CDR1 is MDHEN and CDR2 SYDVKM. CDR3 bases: TGTGCCAGCAGTTTTAATACGAACACCGGGGAGCTGTTTTTT. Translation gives CASSFNTNTGELFF.

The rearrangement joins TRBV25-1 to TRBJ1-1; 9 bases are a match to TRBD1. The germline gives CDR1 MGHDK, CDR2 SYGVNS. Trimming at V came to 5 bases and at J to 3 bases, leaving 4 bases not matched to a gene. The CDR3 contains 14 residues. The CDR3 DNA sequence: TGTGCCAGCAGTTTACAGGGGGCGGACACTGAAGCTTTCTTT. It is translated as CASSLQGADTEAFF.

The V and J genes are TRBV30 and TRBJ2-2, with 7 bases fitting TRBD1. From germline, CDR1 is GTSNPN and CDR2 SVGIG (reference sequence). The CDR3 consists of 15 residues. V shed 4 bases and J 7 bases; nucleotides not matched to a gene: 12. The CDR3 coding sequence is TGTGCCTGGAACGACAGGGAAAAAAGTGGCGGGGAGCTGTTTTTT. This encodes CAWNDREKSGGELFF.

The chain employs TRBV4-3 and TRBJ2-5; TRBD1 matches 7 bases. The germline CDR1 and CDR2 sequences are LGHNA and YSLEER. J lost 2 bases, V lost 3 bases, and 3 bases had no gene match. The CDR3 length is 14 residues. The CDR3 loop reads CASSQLGQQETQYF. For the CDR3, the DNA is TGCGCCAGCAGCCAGTTGGGACAGCAAGAGACCCAGTACTTC.

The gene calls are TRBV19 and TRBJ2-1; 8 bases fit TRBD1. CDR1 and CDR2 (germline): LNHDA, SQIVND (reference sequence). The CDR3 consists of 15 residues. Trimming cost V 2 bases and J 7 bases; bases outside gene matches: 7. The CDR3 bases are TGTGCCAGTAGTATACTTGGACAGGGTGCAAATGAGCAGTTCTTC. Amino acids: CASSILGQGANEQFF.

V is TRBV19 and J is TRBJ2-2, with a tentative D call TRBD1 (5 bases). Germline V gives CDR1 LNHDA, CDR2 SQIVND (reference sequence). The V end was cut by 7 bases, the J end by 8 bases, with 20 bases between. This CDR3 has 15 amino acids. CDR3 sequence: CASTKLTQETGELFF. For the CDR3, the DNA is TGTGCCAGTACTAAACTGACACAGGAAACTGGGGAGCTGTTTTTT.

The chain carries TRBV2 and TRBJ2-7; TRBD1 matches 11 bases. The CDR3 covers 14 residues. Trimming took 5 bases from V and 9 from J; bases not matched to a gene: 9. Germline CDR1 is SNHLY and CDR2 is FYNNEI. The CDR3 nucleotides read TGTGCCAGCAGTTTCCCGGGACAGGGGGTAAGGCAGTACTTC. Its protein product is CASSFPGQGVRQYF.

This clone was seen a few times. This CDR3 reads CASSPPGQGGYGYTF. The CDR3, as DNA: TGTGCCAGCTCACCACCGGGACAGGGCGGCTATGGCTACACCTTC. The rearrangement links TRBV18 to TRBJ1-2; 9 positions match TRBD1. This CDR3 region has 15 residues. The trim removed 0 bases at V and 4 bases at J, leaving 3 bases unmatched. Germline CDR1 reads KGHSH; CDR2 reads LQKENI.

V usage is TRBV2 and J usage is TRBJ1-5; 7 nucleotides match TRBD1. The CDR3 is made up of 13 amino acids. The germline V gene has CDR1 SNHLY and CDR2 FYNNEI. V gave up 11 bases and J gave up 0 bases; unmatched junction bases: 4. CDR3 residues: CAGGTVSNQPQHF. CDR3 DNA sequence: TGTGCCGGGGGGACAGTTAGCAATCAGCCCCAGCATTTT.

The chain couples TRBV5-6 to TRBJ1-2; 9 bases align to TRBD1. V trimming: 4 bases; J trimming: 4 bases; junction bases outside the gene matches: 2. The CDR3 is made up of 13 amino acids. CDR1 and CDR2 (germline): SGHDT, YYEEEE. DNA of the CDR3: TGTGCCAGCAGCCAACAGGGGGCCTATGGCTACACCTTC. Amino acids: CASSQQGAYGYTF.

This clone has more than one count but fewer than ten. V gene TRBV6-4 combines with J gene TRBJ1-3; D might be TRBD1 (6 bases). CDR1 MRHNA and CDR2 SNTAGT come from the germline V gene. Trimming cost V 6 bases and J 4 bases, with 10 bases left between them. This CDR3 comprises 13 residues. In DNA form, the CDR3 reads TGTGCCAGCAGCCGGGACATAGGAAACACCATATATTTT. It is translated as CASSRDIGNTIYF.

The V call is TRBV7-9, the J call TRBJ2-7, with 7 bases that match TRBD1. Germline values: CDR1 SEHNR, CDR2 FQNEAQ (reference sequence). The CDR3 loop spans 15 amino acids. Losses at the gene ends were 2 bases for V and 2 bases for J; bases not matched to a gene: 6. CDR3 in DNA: TGTGCCAGCAGCTTAAAACAGGGGAGCACCTACGAGCAGTACTTC. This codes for CASSLKQGSTYEQYF.

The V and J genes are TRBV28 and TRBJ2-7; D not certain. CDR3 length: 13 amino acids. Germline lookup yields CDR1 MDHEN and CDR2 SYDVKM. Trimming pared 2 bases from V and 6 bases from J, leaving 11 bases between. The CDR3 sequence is CASSLMTWLEQYF. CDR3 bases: TGTGCCAGCAGTTTAATGACTTGGCTCGAGCAGTACTTC.

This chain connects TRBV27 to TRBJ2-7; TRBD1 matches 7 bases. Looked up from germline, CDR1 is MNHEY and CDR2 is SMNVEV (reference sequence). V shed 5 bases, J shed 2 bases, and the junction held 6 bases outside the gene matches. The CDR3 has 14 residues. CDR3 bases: TGTGCCAGCAGTAGTTGGGACAGCCCCTACGAGCAGTACTTC. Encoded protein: CASSSWDSPYEQYF.